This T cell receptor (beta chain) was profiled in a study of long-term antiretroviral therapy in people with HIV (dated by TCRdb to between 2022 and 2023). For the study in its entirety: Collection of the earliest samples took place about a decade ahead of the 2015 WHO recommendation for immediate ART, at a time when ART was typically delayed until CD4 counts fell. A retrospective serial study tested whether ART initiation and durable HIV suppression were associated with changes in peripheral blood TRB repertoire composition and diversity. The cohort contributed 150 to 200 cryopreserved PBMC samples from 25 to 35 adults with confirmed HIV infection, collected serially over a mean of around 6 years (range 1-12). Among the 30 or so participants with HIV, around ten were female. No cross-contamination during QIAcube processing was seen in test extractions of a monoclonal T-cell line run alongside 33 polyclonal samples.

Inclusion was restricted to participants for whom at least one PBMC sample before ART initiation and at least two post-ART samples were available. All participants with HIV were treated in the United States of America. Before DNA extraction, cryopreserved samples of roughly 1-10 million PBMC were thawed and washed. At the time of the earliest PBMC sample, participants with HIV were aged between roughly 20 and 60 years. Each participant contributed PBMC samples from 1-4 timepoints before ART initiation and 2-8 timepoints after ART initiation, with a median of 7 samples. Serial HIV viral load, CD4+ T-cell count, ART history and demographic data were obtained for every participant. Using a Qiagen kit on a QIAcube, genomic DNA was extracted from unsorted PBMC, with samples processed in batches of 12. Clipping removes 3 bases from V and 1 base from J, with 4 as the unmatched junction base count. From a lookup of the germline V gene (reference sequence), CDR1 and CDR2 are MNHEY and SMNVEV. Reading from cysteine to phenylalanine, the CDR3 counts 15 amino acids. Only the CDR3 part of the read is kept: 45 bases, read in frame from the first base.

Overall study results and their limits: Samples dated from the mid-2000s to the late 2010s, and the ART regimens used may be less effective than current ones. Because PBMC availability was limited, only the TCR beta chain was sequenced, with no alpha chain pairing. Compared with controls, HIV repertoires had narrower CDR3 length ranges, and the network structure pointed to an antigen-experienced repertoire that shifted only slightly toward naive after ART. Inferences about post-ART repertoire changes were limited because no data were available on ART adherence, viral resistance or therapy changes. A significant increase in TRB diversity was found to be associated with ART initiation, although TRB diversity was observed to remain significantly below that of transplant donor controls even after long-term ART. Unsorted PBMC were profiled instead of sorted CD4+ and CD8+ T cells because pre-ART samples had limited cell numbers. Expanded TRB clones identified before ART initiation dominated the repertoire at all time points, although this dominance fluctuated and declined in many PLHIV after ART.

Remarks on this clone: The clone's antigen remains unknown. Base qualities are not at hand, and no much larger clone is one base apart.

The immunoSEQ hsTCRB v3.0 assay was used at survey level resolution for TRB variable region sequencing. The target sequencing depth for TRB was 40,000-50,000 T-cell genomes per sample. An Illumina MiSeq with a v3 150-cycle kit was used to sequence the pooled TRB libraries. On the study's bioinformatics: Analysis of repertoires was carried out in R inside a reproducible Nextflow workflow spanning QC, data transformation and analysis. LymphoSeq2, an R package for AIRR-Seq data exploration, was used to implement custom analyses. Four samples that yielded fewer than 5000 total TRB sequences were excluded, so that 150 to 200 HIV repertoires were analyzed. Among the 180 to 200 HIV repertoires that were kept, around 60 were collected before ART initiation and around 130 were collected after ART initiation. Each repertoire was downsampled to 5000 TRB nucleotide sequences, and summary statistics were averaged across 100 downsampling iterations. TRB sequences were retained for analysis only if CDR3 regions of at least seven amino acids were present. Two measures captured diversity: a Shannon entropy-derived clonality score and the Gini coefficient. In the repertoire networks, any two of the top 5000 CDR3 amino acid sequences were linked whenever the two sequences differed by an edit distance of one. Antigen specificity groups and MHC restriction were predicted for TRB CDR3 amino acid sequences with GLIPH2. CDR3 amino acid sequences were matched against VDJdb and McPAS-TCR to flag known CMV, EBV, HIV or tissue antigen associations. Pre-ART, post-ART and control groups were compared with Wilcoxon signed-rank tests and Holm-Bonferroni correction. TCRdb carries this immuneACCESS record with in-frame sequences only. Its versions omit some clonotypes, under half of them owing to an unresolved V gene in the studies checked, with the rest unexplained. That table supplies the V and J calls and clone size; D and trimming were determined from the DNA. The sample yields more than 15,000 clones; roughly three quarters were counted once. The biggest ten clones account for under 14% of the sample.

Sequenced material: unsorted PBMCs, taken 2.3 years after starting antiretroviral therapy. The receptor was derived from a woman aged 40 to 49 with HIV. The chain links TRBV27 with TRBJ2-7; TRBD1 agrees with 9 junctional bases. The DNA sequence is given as TGTGCCAGCAGTTTTTGGGACAGGGTGTCCTACGAGCAGTACTTC. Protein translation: CASSFWDRVSYEQYF.